This T cell receptor beta chain is drawn from a study of T cells after yellow fever vaccination. Conversion of TCR transcripts into cDNA relied on 5'RACE template switching, which added a universal primer site and UMIs. MiXCR, run by TCRdb on the 5' RACE reads, gives a single entry per CDR3 protein. Of 250,000 to 350,000 distinct CDR3 sequences listed, around 10% were seen once; the top ten hold around 3.3%. General study findings and limits: At around 96% for CD4 and over 80% for CD8, most primary-vaccination clones showed up again after the booster.

Germline V gene data show CDR1 as KGHDR and CDR2 as SFDVKD. This CDR3 has 16 residues. Trimming took off 4 bases at V and 4 bases at J, with 16 bases between the two ends. This clonotype occurred a few times. Its antigen is undetermined. This clonotype was obtained from a man between 18 and 35 years old who received the YFV17D yellow fever vaccine. The chain carries TRBV24-1 and TRBJ2-1, with D maybe TRBD1 (6 bases). Sequenced material: CD4+ T cells sorted from PBMCs, taken 5 days after the yellow fever booster vaccination. The CDR3 bases are TGTGCCACCAGTGAGTCAGGGCAGGGGATATACAATGAGCAGTTCTTC. Translating gives CATSESGQGIYNEQFF.